The 8 T cell receptor beta chains presented below share a single source sample, sequenced in a study of shared clonotypes between healthy human individuals. Assay used: immunoSEQ multiplex PCR; TCRdb lists only in-frame clones, some missing. This table has over a million clones, around 98.5% appearing once. The sequencing input was naive CD4+ T cells sorted from blood. Subset noted: CD45RA+ positively selected. These receptors all come from a man aged 25-45 years in good health.

The chain couples TRBV5-5 to TRBJ2-7; 7 nucleotides match TRBD1. The germline V gene has CDR1 SGHKS and CDR2 YYEKEE (reference sequence). Trimming removed 0 bases from V and 6 bases from J; junction bases left unmatched: 6. The CDR3 length is 14 residues. The CDR3 here is CASSLEDRTSEQYF. The DNA for the CDR3 is TGTGCCAGCAGCTTGGAGGACAGGACATCCGAGCAGTACTTC.

The chain carries TRBV13 and TRBJ2-7; 8 nucleotides align to TRBD2. V trimming: 5 bases; J trimming: 2 bases; junction bases outside the gene matches: 2. The CDR3 consists of 13 residues. Germline V gene data show CDR1 as PRHDT and CDR2 as FYEKMQ (reference sequence). As DNA, the CDR3 is TGTGCCAGCAGCCTAGCGGGTGCCTACGAGCAGTACTTC. Its translation: CASSLAGAYEQYF.

The CDR3, as DNA: TGTGCCAGCAGCTTTGACGAGCAGGGGGCTTCCGGGGCCAACGTCCTGACTTTC. It yields the protein CASSFDEQGASGANVLTF. The rearrangement links TRBV4-2 to TRBJ2-6, with TRBD1 identical over 8 bases. This CDR3 contains 18 residues. Losses at the gene ends were 5 bases for V and 4 bases for J; bases not matched to a gene: 13. Germline V gene data show CDR1 as LGHNA and CDR2 as YNFKEQ.

The chain joins TRBV5-1 to TRBJ2-3; 7 bases are shared with TRBD1. Germline V gene lookup returns CDR1 SGHRS and CDR2 YFSETQ. V shed 0 bases and J 2 bases; nucleotides not matched to a gene: 3. This CDR3 has 15 residues. In DNA, the CDR3 is TGCGCCAGCAGCTTGGCCCAGGGGGTCACAGATACGCAGTATTTT. It is translated as CASSLAQGVTDTQYF.

The chain couples TRBV5-1 to TRBJ1-2; 8 bases match TRBD1. This CDR3 is 15 amino acids long. Per germline, CDR1 SGHRS and CDR2 YFSETQ. The V gene end was trimmed by 0 bases and the J gene end by 4 bases; junction bases not matched to a gene: 5. The CDR3 region is CASSLGTGRSYGYTF. CDR3 in DNA: TGCGCCAGCAGCTTGGGGACAGGGCGGAGCTATGGCTACACCTTC.

The chain combines TRBV19 with TRBJ1-1; tentatively, D is TRBD1 (5 bases). V lost 5 bases to trimming and J lost 4 bases, with 17 bases between them. This CDR3 comprises 15 residues. Germline lookup yields CDR1 LNHDA and CDR2 SQIVND (reference sequence). The CDR3 DNA sequence: TGTGCCAGTAGTGCAACCCCAGGGACGGGCACTGAAGCTTTCTTT. Its protein product is CASSATPGTGTEAFF.

The chain has TRBV10-2 and TRBJ2-3; the match to TRBD2 covers 13 bases. With 8 bases clipped from V and 0 bases from J, the junction kept 5 bases outside the gene matches. From germline, CDR1 is WSHSY and CDR2 SAAADI. This CDR3 comprises 16 residues. Here the CDR3 reads CASLGLAGESTDTQYF. CDR3 DNA sequence: TGCGCCAGCCTCGGACTAGCGGGAGAGAGCACAGATACGCAGTATTTT.

The chain recombines TRBV25-1 with TRBJ1-2; D unresolved. The CDR3 covers 14 residues. Between the trimmed V and J ends, which lost 2 bases and 4 bases, there was a span of 11 bases. CDR1 MGHDK and CDR2 SYGVNS come from the germline V gene. The chain's CDR3 is CASSEGVFSYGYTF. The DNA of the CDR3 is TGTGCCAGCAGTGAAGGGGTTTTTTCCTATGGCTACACCTTC.